This is a list of T cell receptor beta chains from one sample in a study of early T cells in non-severe SARS-CoV-2 infection. Each CDR3 protein gets one entry after TCRdb re-called the 5' RACE reads with MiXCR. The table lists about 49,000 distinct CDR3 sequences, approximately 12% of them singletons, with over 7.5% in the top ten. The sequencing sample was made of whole blood. The receptors stem from an adult who was a healthcare worker with PCR-confirmed SARS-CoV-2 infection or an uninfected control (not recorded which). Each CDR3 is given with its conserved first and last residue. A D gene is named only where the DNA matches it firmly. Clone size appears in some rows only: once, few, many, or a class for an expanded clone.

d_gene	len	v_gene	abundance	j_gene	CDR3aa	CDR3nt
TRBD2	15	TRBV20-1	-	TRBJ2-1	CSAPPATSGVNEQFF	TGCAGTGCTCCCCCCGCGACTAGCGGGGTAAATGAGCAGTTCTTC
-	15	TRBV7-2	few	TRBJ2-7	CASSITFNSAYEQYF	TGTGCCAGCAGCATTACGTTCAATAGCGCCTACGAGCAGTACTTC
TRBD2	15	TRBV9	few	TRBJ2-7	CASSAGTSGAYEQYF	TGTGCCAGCAGCGCTGGGACTAGCGGAGCCTACGAGCAGTACTTC
-	13	TRBV7-6	-	TRBJ2-2	CASSVTVTGELFF	TGTGCCAGCAGCGTAACAGTCACCGGGGAGCTGTTTTTT
-	12	TRBV29-1	-	TRBJ2-3	CSVESGTDTQYF	TGCAGCGTTGAAAGTGGCACAGATACGCAGTATTTT
-	15	TRBV25-1	-	TRBJ2-7	CASSVIGQGRNEQYF	TGTGCCAGCAGTGTAATTGGCCAGGGGCGTAACGAGCAGTACTTC
-	15	TRBV9	many	TRBJ1-5	CASSVRVVINQPQHF	TGTGCCAGCAGCGTACGAGTCGTCATCAATCAGCCCCAGCATTTT
TRBD1	12	TRBV5-6	many	TRBJ1-2	CASRGAGGGYTF	TGTGCCAGCAGAGGCGCAGGGGGTGGCTACACCTTC
-	15	TRBV18	few	TRBJ1-5	CASSPGGNRNQPQHF	TGTGCCAGCTCACCCGGGGGGAACCGCAATCAGCCCCAGCATTTT
-	15	TRBV6-5	few	TRBJ2-5	CASGPTSGYQETQYF	TGTGCCAGCGGTCCCACCTCCGGGTACCAAGAGACCCAGTACTTC
TRBD2	15	TRBV12-3/TRBV12-4	-	TRBJ2-3	CASSYEGGRRNTQYF	TGTGCCAGCAGTTACGAGGGAGGGCGTAGGAATACGCAGTATTTT
TRBD2	18	TRBV29-1	many	TRBJ2-2	CSVTRRGSGRTNTGELFF	TGCAGCGTTACCCGCCGCGGCAGCGGGAGGACTAACACCGGGGAGCTGTTTTTT
-	11	TRBV11-2	-	TRBJ2-3	CASSLESLQYF	TGTGCCAGCAGCTTAGAGAGTCTGCAGTATTTT
-	17	TRBV5-1	-	TRBJ2-7	CASSLRPNREGPGEQYF	TGCGCCAGCAGCTTGAGGCCGAACAGGGAGGGCCCAGGGGAGCAGTACTTC
TRBD2	12	TRBV5-4	many	TRBJ2-7	CASSLQAGRANF	TGTGCCAGCAGCTTGCAGGCCGGGAGGGCCAACTTC
-	12	TRBV5-1	-	TRBJ2-2	CASSQAWGELFF	TGCGCCAGCAGCCAAGCCTGGGGGGAGCTGTTTTTT
TRBD1	15	TRBV12-3/TRBV12-4	many	TRBJ1-1	CASSPQGALNTEAFF	TGTGCCAGCAGTCCACAGGGGGCCTTGAACACTGAAGCTTTCTTT
TRBD1	13	TRBV29-1	many	TRBJ1-5	CSVATGYNQPQHF	TGCAGCGTGGCGACAGGGTACAACCAGCCCCAGCATTTT
-	12	TRBV10-3	few	TRBJ1-4	CAISESTPQLFF	TGTGCCATCAGTGAGTCGACTCCCCAACTGTTTTTT
-	14	TRBV12-3/TRBV12-4	many	TRBJ1-1	CASSSVRLGTEAFF	TGTGCCAGCAGCTCTGTCCGTCTTGGCACTGAAGCTTTCTTT
-	13	TRBV6-5	many	TRBJ1-2	CASSYLANYGYTF	TGTGCCAGCAGTTACTTAGCTAACTATGGCTACACCTTC